The rows below give T cell receptor beta chains drawn from one sample of a study of graft-versus-host responses after intestinal transplantation. Antigen specificity for these receptors is unknown. The protocol was immunoSEQ multiplex PCR, while the TCRdb copy is restricted to in-frame clones and leaves out a portion. This table has roughly 73,000 clones, around nine tenths appearing once. Sample: unstimulated CD8+ T cells sorted from spleen or lymph node cells, taken before transplant. These receptors were obtained from a human donor who was the organ donor for an intestinal transplant. Both conserved end residues are part of each CDR3. A D gene is named only where the DNA matches it firmly. Clone size appears in some rows only: once, few, many, or a class for an expanded clone.

-	TRBJ1-2	-	TRBV28	CASVDSSLYYGYTF	TGTGCCAGCGTGGACAGCTCGCTGTACTATGGCTACACCTTC
-	TRBJ2-1	-	TRBV5-1	CASSSTGGNEQFF	TGCGCCAGCAGCTCGACAGGAGGTAATGAGCAGTTCTTC
TRBD1	TRBJ1-1	-	TRBV7-6	CASSLLPGTEEAFF	TGTGCCAGCAGCTTATTACCCGGGACAGAGGAAGCTTTCTTT
-	TRBJ2-3	-	TRBV28	CASTRRPGTSTDTQYF	TGTGCCAGCACCCGAAGGCCCGGGACTAGCACAGATACGCAGTATTTT
-	TRBJ2-3	-	TRBV6-5	CASSYSRFGGTDTQYF	TGTGCCAGCAGTTACTCGAGATTTGGGGGCACAGATACGCAGTATTTT
TRBD1	TRBJ1-1	-	TRBV6-1	CASRETGGGFPEAFF	TGTGCCAGCAGGGAGACAGGGGGCGGTTTCCCTGAAGCTTTCTTT
-	TRBJ2-2	-	TRBV9	CASSVGVENTGELFF	TGTGCCAGCAGCGTGGGGGTTGAAAACACCGGGGAGCTGTTTTTT
-	TRBJ1-1	once	TRBV19	CASSIPRQDMNTEAFF	TGTGCCAGTAGTATCCCTAGACAGGATATGAACACTGAAGCTTTCTTT
-	TRBJ2-3	-	TRBV4-1	CASSPGGRTLLSSTDTQYF	TGCGCCAGCAGCCCCGGTGGCAGGACCTTACTCTCTAGCACAGATACGCAGTATTTT
TRBD1	TRBJ1-5	-	TRBV6-1	CASSEAGTGSQPQHF	TGTGCCAGCAGTGAAGCGGGGACAGGGTCGCAGCCCCAGCATTTT
-	TRBJ2-7	-	TRBV5-1	CASSLPGVVEQYF	TGCGCCAGCAGCTTACCAGGGGTAGTTGAGCAGTACTTC
-	TRBJ2-1	-	TRBV9	CASSGPQEPLYNEQFF	TGTGCCAGCAGCGGTCCCCAGGAGCCATTGTACAATGAGCAGTTCTTC
-	TRBJ2-1	-	TRBV6-5	CASSTGARNEQFF	TGTGCCAGCAGTACCGGGGCCCGCAATGAGCAGTTCTTC
-	TRBJ1-2	few	TRBV7-9	CASSLGTEACLTF	TGTGCCAGCAGCTTAGGGACAGAAGCTTGTCTCACCTTC
-	TRBJ1-4	-	TRBV7-6	CASSPTGATNEKLFF	TGTGCCAGCAGCCCGACCGGGGCAACTAATGAAAAACTGTTTTTT
-	TRBJ1-2	-	TRBV5-1	CASSSTSATGYGYTF	TGCGCCAGCAGCTCAACCAGCGCGACAGGATATGGCTACACCTTC
-	TRBJ1-6	-	TRBV4-1	CASSQGVAWDLPRTPLHF	TGCGCCAGCAGCCAAGGGGTCGCCTGGGACTTGCCCAGAACACCCCTCCACTTT
TRBD2	TRBJ2-7	-	TRBV4-2	CASRYSSGGAYEQYF	TGTGCCAGCAGGTACTCGAGCGGGGGGGCCTACGAGCAGTACTTC
TRBD2	TRBJ2-1	-	TRBV7-9	CASSRVGAGDYNEQFF	TGTGCCAGCAGCCGCGTGGGAGCGGGGGATTACAATGAGCAGTTCTTC
TRBD2	TRBJ2-3	-	TRBV10-3	CAISPSGFLGDTQYF	TGTGCCATCAGTCCTAGCGGCTTCCTCGGAGATACGCAGTATTTT
TRBD1	TRBJ1-1	-	TRBV5-1	CASSPGQGNTEAFF	TGCGCCAGCAGTCCGGGACAGGGAAACACTGAAGCTTTCTTT
-	TRBJ2-7	-	TRBV27	CASSLYTGALYEQYF	TGTGCCAGCAGTTTATACACAGGCGCACTATACGAGCAGTACTTC
-	TRBJ2-7	few	TRBV10-2	CASTGTGSYEQYF	TGCGCCAGCACCGGGACTGGTTCCTACGAGCAGTACTTC
-	TRBJ2-5	-	TRBV30	CAWRTKNQETQYF	TGTGCCTGGAGGACGAAAAACCAAGAGACCCAGTACTTC
-	TRBJ2-2	-	TRBV6-5	CASSYSDNTGELFF	TGTGCCAGCAGTTACTCGGACAACACCGGGGAGCTGTTTTTT
-	TRBJ1-1	-	TRBV28	CASSLWQEAFF	TGTGCCAGCAGTTTATGGCAGGAGGCTTTCTTT
-	TRBJ1-2	once	TRBV27	CASSFPTGRGYTF	TGTGCCAGCAGTTTCCCCACAGGGCGCGGCTACACCTTC
-	TRBJ2-3	-	TRBV7-9	CASSSVLPDTQYF	TGTGCCAGCAGCTCCGTGCTACCAGATACGCAGTATTTT
-	TRBJ1-2	once	TRBV5-1	CASSLGHASARDGYGYTF	TGCGCCAGCAGCTTGGGTCATGCCTCAGCCCGGGACGGATATGGCTACACCTTC